What follows are 32 T cell receptor beta chains derived from one specimen sequenced in a study of shared clonotypes between healthy human individuals. Sequencing used immunoSEQ multiplex PCR; TCRdb keeps in-frame clones, though not all of them. The sample has nearly 1,000,000 clones; about three quarters are singletons. The sequenced material came from memory CD4+ T cells sorted from blood. Subset reported: CD45RA-negative fraction. The origin of the receptors is a man younger than 35 in good health.

J is TRBJ2-1 and V is TRBV25-1; TRBD1 matches at 7 bases. This CDR3 is built from 14 residues. CDR1 and CDR2 (germline): MGHDK, SYGVNS. The V gene end was trimmed by 7 bases and the J gene end by 1 base; junction bases not matched to a gene: 4. DNA for the CDR3: TGTGCCAGCACCGACAGGGCGTCCTACAATGAGCAGTTCTTC. It is translated as CASTDRASYNEQFF.

The V and J genes are TRBV7-2 and TRBJ2-2; D is perhaps TRBD1 (6 bases). The ends were cut back, 5 bases at V and 5 bases at J, with 15 bases in the middle. The V gene's germline CDR1 is SGHTA and CDR2 FQGNSA. The CDR3 covers 15 residues. The CDR3 DNA reads TGTGCCAGCAGCCTGGCGCGAGGGGGAACCGGGGAGCTGTTTTTT. This translates into CASSLARGGTGELFF.

The chain is built from TRBV19 and TRBJ1-2, with 8 bases matching TRBD1. V lost 4 bases to trimming and J lost 4 bases; unmatched junction nucleotides: 11. CDR3 length: 16 amino acids. CDR1 and CDR2 (germline): LNHDA, SQIVND (reference sequence). CDR3 DNA sequence: TGTGCCAGTAGTACGCATAACGGACAGGGAACCTATGGCTACACCTTC. It is translated as CASSTHNGQGTYGYTF.

The V and J genes are TRBV10-3 and TRBJ1-1, with D unclear. The germline gives CDR1 ENHRY, CDR2 SYGVKD. This CDR3 spans 14 amino acids. V was cut by 0 bases and J by 2 bases, with 7 bases left in between. DNA of the CDR3: TGTGCCATCAGTGAGTCCGTACTTAACACTGAAGCTTTCTTT. Its translation: CAISESVLNTEAFF.

The chain uses TRBV11-2 and TRBJ2-7; D call uncertain. CDR3 length: 16 residues. From germline, CDR1 is SGHAT and CDR2 FQNNGV. The V end was cut by 4 bases, the J end by 0 bases, with 16 bases between. CDR3: CASSSRISSNSYEQYF. DNA for the CDR3: TGTGCCAGCAGCTCGAGGATCAGCAGTAACTCCTACGAGCAGTACTTC.

With regard to this clone: Other DNA variants within this sample encode the same CDR3. This chain joins TRBV4-1 and TRBJ1-2; D might be TRBD1 (5 bases). Germline loops: CDR1 MGHRA, CDR2 YSYEKL. The V end was cut by 1 base, the J end by 5 bases, with 8 bases between. CDR3 size: 13 residues. The CDR3 DNA reads as TGCGCCAGCAGCCAAGGGGGGTTTTATGGCTACACCTTC. Translation: CASSQGGFYGYTF.

This clone was seen a handful of times. J is TRBJ2-2 and V is TRBV5-1, with D possibly TRBD2 on 5 matching bases. This CDR3 comprises 12 residues. In germline, CDR1 is SGHRS, CDR2 YFSETQ. V lost 5 bases to trimming and J lost 6 bases, with 8 bases between them. The CDR3 is CASRLEAGELFF. For the CDR3, the DNA is TGCGCCAGCAGACTAGAGGCCGGGGAGCTGTTTTTT.

The rearrangement joins TRBV2 to TRBJ2-7; D perhaps matches TRBD2 (7 bases). There are 14 residues in the CDR3. Trimming left V 7 bases short and J 4 bases short, with 17 bases between. Germline CDR1 and CDR2: SNHLY and FYNNEI. The CDR3 here is CASTEQGGWYEQYF. The CDR3, as DNA: TGTGCCAGCACCGAACAGGGAGGGTGGTACGAGCAGTACTTC.

This chain connects TRBV14 to TRBJ2-7; D gene unclear. This CDR3 has 15 amino acids. The germline V gene has CDR1 SGHDN and CDR2 FVKESK. The germline V and J ends were trimmed by 2 bases and 2 bases, with 13 bases remaining between them. CDR3 nucleotides: TGTGCCAGCAGCCAACGGGTCAGCCAAACCTACGAGCAGTACTTC. This gives the protein CASSQRVSQTYEQYF.

This rearrangement joins TRBV7-9 to TRBJ2-7, with D maybe TRBD1 (5 bases). Looked up from germline, CDR1 is SEHNR and CDR2 is FQNEAQ (reference sequence). V dropped 5 bases and J dropped 0 bases, with 8 bases sitting between them. This CDR3 spans 13 amino acids. As DNA, the CDR3 is TGTGCCAGCAGCGTTCAGGGCTCCTACGAGCAGTACTTC. Translated, it gives CASSVQGSYEQYF.

As for this clone: It may be a read error: a sequence one base away is much more abundant. Other DNA sequences in this specimen translate into the identical CDR3. The rearrangement uses TRBV7-9 and TRBJ2-7, with D hard to call. The germline CDR1 and CDR2 sequences are SEHNR and FQNEAQ (reference sequence). The CDR3 consists of 13 residues. V was clipped by 5 bases and J by 0 bases, with 8 bases between them. CDR3 sequence reads: CASSRDNSYEQYF. The DNA for the CDR3 is TGTGCCAGCAGCCGAGACAACTCCTACGAGCAGTACTTC.

V gene TRBV10-3 combines with J gene TRBJ1-4; 9 bases match TRBD1. There are 15 residues in the CDR3. Germline CDR1 reads ENHRY; CDR2 reads SYGVKD. With V trimmed by 3 bases and J by 10 bases, 9 bases remained unmatched. CDR3 region: CAISEGDREGGKLFF. The CDR3, as DNA: TGTGCCATCAGTGAAGGGGACAGGGAAGGAGGAAAACTGTTTTTT.

The chain links TRBV20-1 to TRBJ1-2; D is uncertain. Germline CDR1 and CDR2: DFQATT and SNEGSKA (reference sequence). CDR3 length equals 11 residues. V dropped 7 bases and J dropped 4 bases, with 10 bases sitting between them. The CDR3 nucleotides read TGCAGTGTCAACCCCGGCTATGGCTACACCTTC. Translation: CSVNPGYGYTF.

The chain employs TRBV6-5 and TRBJ2-1, with TRBD2 matching over 12 bases. Losses at the gene ends were 8 bases for V and 8 bases for J; bases not matched to a gene: 7. Germline-derived CDR1 and CDR2 are MNHEY and SVGAGI. The CDR3 has 14 amino acids. The CDR3 is CASRRLAGEHEQFF. In DNA form, the CDR3 reads TGTGCCAGCCGCAGACTAGCGGGAGAGCATGAGCAGTTCTTC.

The chain has TRBV30 and TRBJ1-2; D not resolved. The V gene's germline CDR1 is GTSNPN and CDR2 SVGIG (reference sequence). The CDR3 totals 11 residues. V was clipped by 3 bases and J by 3 bases, with 5 bases between them. The CDR3 nucleotides read TGTGCCTGGAGCCTCGACTATGGCTACACCTTC. It yields the protein CAWSLDYGYTF. Filled out from reference TRBV30 and TRBJ1-2, the complete variable domain reads SQTIHQWPATLVQPVGSPLSLECTVEGTSNPNLYWYRQAAGRGLQLLFYSVGIGQISSEVPQNLSASRPQDRQFILSSKKLLLSDSGFYLCAWSLDYGYTFGSGTRLTVV.

V and J are TRBV5-4 and TRBJ2-7; TRBD1 might be the D (6 bases). This CDR3 has 17 amino acids. From germline, CDR1 is SGHNT and CDR2 YYREEE (reference sequence). Trimming took off 2 bases at V and 6 bases at J, with 24 bases between the two ends. CDR3 sequence: CASSFGQGGRAVGEQYF. CDR3 bases: TGTGCCAGCAGCTTTGGGCAAGGGGGTAGGGCGGTAGGCGAGCAGTACTTC.

The chain combines TRBV6-4 with TRBJ1-4; 7 bases match TRBD1. Germline CDR1 reads MRHNA; CDR2 reads SNTAGT. With 2 bases clipped from V and 6 bases from J, the junction kept 3 bases outside the gene matches. The CDR3 loop spans 14 amino acids. The CDR3 is CASSDRGPDEKLFF. As DNA, the CDR3 is TGTGCCAGCAGTGACAGGGGGCCGGATGAAAAACTGTTTTTT.

This clone was observed a single time. J is TRBJ2-5 and V is TRBV28; D unclear. Trimming removed 5 bases from V and 7 bases from J, with 17 bases in between. Germline V gene lookup returns CDR1 MDHEN and CDR2 SYDVKM. The CDR3 runs to 14 residues. The CDR3 reads CASSPRVGQTTQYF. Written as DNA, the CDR3 is TGTGCCAGCAGTCCACGCGTAGGGCAGACGACCCAGTACTTC.

V and J are TRBV5-1 and TRBJ2-3, with TRBD2 matching over 11 bases. J was trimmed by 6 bases and V by 4 bases; bases with no gene match: 16. Germline V gene lookup returns CDR1 SGHRS and CDR2 YFSETQ. CDR3 size: 18 residues. This chain's CDR3 is CASSPSWGLAVLLDTQYF. The CDR3 DNA sequence: TGCGCCAGCAGCCCCTCCTGGGGACTAGCGGTCCTCTTGGATACGCAGTATTTT.

V usage is TRBV4-1 and J usage is TRBJ1-6; 8 bases align to TRBD1. With 3 bases clipped from V and 8 bases from J, the junction kept 3 bases outside the gene matches. In germline, CDR1 is MGHRA, CDR2 YSYEKL. The CDR3 length is 14 residues. As DNA, the CDR3 is TGCGCCAGCAGCCAGACAGGGGCGTATTCACCCCTCCACTTT. As protein: CASSQTGAYSPLHF.

Points on this clone: The junction departs from germline at one end; a sequencing error may be responsible. The genes are TRBV5-6 and TRBJ2-7; the D gene is possibly TRBD1 (6 bases). CDR1 SGHDT and CDR2 YYEEEE come from the germline V gene. The CDR3 length is 15 residues. As DNA, the CDR3 is TGTGCCAGCAGTTTGGGACACGCGAGCTCCTACGAGCAGTACTTC. Translating gives CASSLGHASSYEQYF.

The chain joins TRBV5-6 to TRBJ1-5; 7 bases fit TRBD1. Trimming at V came to 1 base and at J to 1 base, leaving 8 bases not matched to a gene. This CDR3 contains 17 residues. The germline gives CDR1 SGHDT, CDR2 YYEEEE. CDR3 sequence: CASSLQRQGLSNQPQHF. Here the CDR3 DNA reads TGTGCCAGCAGCTTGCAGAGACAGGGCCTGAGCAATCAGCCCCAGCATTTT.

The CDR3 loop reads CSVAKTGGSYEQYF. CDR3 DNA: TGCAGCGTTGCAAAGACAGGGGGTTCCTACGAGCAGTACTTC. The chain combines TRBV29-1 with TRBJ2-7; 9 positions match TRBD1. The CDR3 has 14 residues. V dropped 4 bases and J dropped 1; count of bases not matched to a gene: 5. CDR1 is SQVTM, CDR2 ANQGSEA, per germline.

This chain links TRBV10-3 with TRBJ2-3; D is unclear. V lost 3 bases and J 7 bases, leaving 14 bases between the germline ends. The CDR3 spans 14 residues. CDR1 ENHRY and CDR2 SYGVKD come from the germline V gene. Here the CDR3 DNA reads TGTGCCATCAGTGAAAAGCAATTGGGGAATACGCAGTATTTT. This gives the protein CAISEKQLGNTQYF.

The genes are TRBV5-4 and TRBJ2-7; D not certain. Germline CDR1 reads SGHNT; CDR2 reads YYREEE (reference sequence). Between the trimmed V and J ends, which lost 4 bases and 7 bases, there was a span of 12 bases. This CDR3 spans 12 amino acids. The CDR3 region is CASSATNGEQYF. The CDR3 bases are TGTGCCAGCAGCGCGACCAACGGGGAGCAGTACTTC.

The V call is TRBV7-2, the J call TRBJ1-1; D perhaps matches TRBD1 (5 bases). The germline CDR1 and CDR2 sequences are SGHTA and FQGNSA. CDR3 length equals 15 residues. V lost 5 bases and J 0 bases, leaving 13 bases between the germline ends. CDR3 protein: CASSTSSTVNTEAFF. CDR3 bases: TGTGCCAGCAGCACTAGCTCGACAGTGAACACTGAAGCTTTCTTT.

The chain joins TRBV7-9 to TRBJ2-7, with TRBD2 identical over 8 bases. Trimming cost V 10 bases and J 5 bases; bases outside gene matches: 19. The length of the CDR3 is 16 residues. Per the germline V gene, CDR1 is SEHNR and CDR2 is FQNEAQ (reference sequence). The CDR3 is CATATFLGTSAHEQYF. CDR3 nucleotides: TGTGCCACCGCTACATTCCTCGGGACTAGTGCCCACGAGCAGTACTTC.

The chain has TRBV5-1 and TRBJ2-5; D is unclear. This CDR3 has 14 residues. CDR1 and CDR2 (germline): SGHRS, YFSETQ. Trimming pared 6 bases from V and 1 base from J, leaving 13 bases between. The CDR3 is CASTKVGSQETQYF. The CDR3 DNA reads as TGCGCCAGCACCAAAGTCGGTAGCCAAGAGACCCAGTACTTC.

This clone turned up a few times. V gene TRBV2 combines with J gene TRBJ2-3, with TRBD2 matching 14 bases. Germline trimming cut 4 bases from V and 1 base from J; bases unmatched to any gene: 16. Germline-derived CDR1 and CDR2 are SNHLY and FYNNEI. This CDR3 comprises 21 residues. Here the CDR3 DNA reads TGTGCCAGCAGTGTGATCGAGGGACTAGCGGGAGTCCTGAGAGGCACAGATACGCAGTATTTT. As protein: CASSVIEGLAGVLRGTDTQYF.

Turning to this clone: This may come from a read error, since a much larger clone is one base off. The V and J genes are TRBV2 and TRBJ1-1; no firm D call. The CDR3 consists of 13 residues. The V gene's germline CDR1 is SNHLY and CDR2 FYNNEI. Trimming pared 1 base from V and 1 base from J, leaving 4 bases between. The CDR3 loop is CASSEGENTEAFF. CDR3 DNA: TGTGCCAGCAGTGAAGGGGAGAACACTGAAGCTTTCTTT.

The rearrangement uses TRBV19 and TRBJ2-7; 7 nucleotides align to TRBD2. V shed 3 bases, J shed 5 bases, and the junction held 7 bases outside the gene matches. The CDR3 covers 14 residues. Per germline, CDR1 LNHDA and CDR2 SQIVND (reference sequence). The DNA of the CDR3 is TGTGCCAGTAGTATGCGGGGGTTACGCGACGAGCAGTACTTC. It encodes CASSMRGLRDEQYF.

The rearrangement uses TRBV18 and TRBJ2-1; 13 nucleotides align to TRBD2. The CDR3 has 17 residues. Trimming removed 1 base from V and 0 bases from J; junction bases left unmatched: 0. The germline gives CDR1 KGHSH, CDR2 LQKENI. The DNA of the CDR3 is TGTGCCAGCTCACCACGGACTAGCGGGAGCTCCTACAATGAGCAGTTCTTC. As protein: CASSPRTSGSSYNEQFF.